This record concerns one TCR beta chain sequence. Its target is unknown. For sequencing, patients were chosen who had shown expansion of CD8+CD57+ cells by flow cytometry. The data originate from a study of CD8+CD57+ T cells in acquired aplastic anemia. Study findings and constraints: Overlapping CD8+ CDR3 repertoires of patients and controls contained approximately 28 shared sequences. CD8+ Simpson's diversity did not differ significantly between patients and controls.

Template material for TCR beta VDJ and CDR3 profiling consisted of genomic DNA. TCRdb ran MiXCR on the reads and lists one entry per CDR3 protein. The sample gives about 160,000 distinct CDR3 sequences, 60% to 80% of which show up once; 40% to 55% is in the top ten. V was clipped by 0 bases and J by 6 bases, with 18 bases between them. The CDR3 runs to 16 residues. Looked up from germline, CDR1 is MNHEY and CDR2 is SVGEGT. V and J are TRBV6-2 or TRBV6-3 and TRBJ2-7; D possibly matches TRBD1 or TRBD2 (5 bases each). This TCR was sampled from a human donor with aplastic anemia. Sequences were obtained from sorted CD4+, CD8+, or CD8+CD57+ T cells (not recorded which) from PBMCs. The CDR3 here is CASSYSGERDEGEQYF. The DNA for the CDR3 is TGTGCCAGCAGTTACTCGGGGGAACGGGATGAGGGCGAGCAGTACTTC.